Shown below are 8 T cell receptor beta chains from a single sample sequenced in a study of CD8+ T cells in alopecia areata. Following extraction, RNA underwent reverse transcription to cDNA, which served as the sequencing template. Assay: immunoSEQ multiplex PCR; the TCRdb copy retains only in-frame clones and omits some. The table lists 130,000 to 150,000 clones, 62% of them singletons. Sequenced material: CD8+ T cells sorted from blood. These receptors all stem from a human donor in good health.

The chain uses TRBV28 and TRBJ2-5, with D possibly being TRBD1 (6 bases). The germline CDR1 and CDR2 sequences are MDHEN and SYDVKM. The CDR3 has 15 residues. Trimming cost V 7 bases and J 4 bases, with 19 bases left between them. The DNA of the CDR3 is TGTGCCAGCACCGGGTCGGACAGAAGGCCAGAGACCCAGTACTTC. Translation: CASTGSDRRPETQYF.

The chain employs TRBV11-2 and TRBJ2-5; a possible D gene is TRBD2 (6 bases). The CDR3 consists of 15 residues. Trimming pared 1 base from V and 1 base from J, leaving 10 bases between. CDR1 and CDR2 from the germline V gene are SGHAT and FQNNGV. The chain's CDR3 is CASSLGVSGQETQYF. The CDR3 DNA sequence: TGTGCCAGCAGCTTAGGGGTTAGCGGCCAAGAGACCCAGTACTTC. Combining the CDR3 with reference TRBV11-2 and TRBJ2-5 gives the whole variable domain EAGVAQSPRYKIIEKRQSVAFWCNPISGHATLYWYQQILGQGPKLLIQFQNNGVVDDSQLPKDRFSAERLKGVDSTLKIQPAKLEDSAVYLCASSLGVSGQETQYFGPGTRLLVL.

This sequence joins TRBV5-6 and TRBJ1-2; weak D call: TRBD1 (6 bases). V lost 0 bases, J lost 7 bases, and 16 bases lay in between. Germline V gene lookup returns CDR1 SGHDT and CDR2 YYEEEE. The CDR3 totals 15 residues. CDR3 in amino acids: CASSLGTVNPGGYTF. The CDR3 coding sequence is TGTGCCAGCAGCTTGGGGACAGTTAATCCTGGTGGCTACACCTTC.

J is TRBJ2-7 and V is TRBV5-1, with TRBD2 matching 10 bases. The CDR3 consists of 17 residues. Losses at the gene ends were 2 bases for V and 5 bases for J; bases not matched to a gene: 13. The germline gives CDR1 SGHRS, CDR2 YFSETQ. CDR3 DNA: TGCGCCAGCAGCTTCGATATCAGGGGACTAGCGTTGGACGAGCAGTACTTC. Translation gives CASSFDIRGLALDEQYF.

Notes on this clone: Other DNA sequences of this sample code for an identical CDR3. This sequence joins TRBV29-1 and TRBJ2-7, with D perhaps matching TRBD1 (5 bases). This CDR3 contains 10 residues. Germline assignment: CDR1 SQVTM and CDR2 ANQGSEA. The ends were cut back, 6 bases at V and 3 bases at J, with 6 bases in the middle. The CDR3 DNA sequence: TGCAGCGTCAGGGACTACGAGCAGTACTTC. It specifies CSVRDYEQYF.

This clone turned up a few times. V usage is TRBV29-1 and J usage is TRBJ1-1; no clear D gene. CDR1 and CDR2 (germline): SQVTM, ANQGSEA. The CDR3 contains 11 residues. V lost 5 bases, J lost 6 bases, and 10 bases lay in between. The CDR3 nucleotides read TGCAGCGTTCCGATGGGTTCTGAAGCTTTCTTT. Protein product: CSVPMGSEAFF.

This clone was observed a handful of times. The chain is built from TRBV12-5 and TRBJ2-1; 12 bases line up with TRBD2. V shed 6 bases, J shed 8 bases, and the junction held 11 bases outside the gene matches. Germline V lookup: CDR1 LGHNT, CDR2 FRNRAP. There are 16 residues in the CDR3. The CDR3 reads CASGSDLAGGPHEQFF. The CDR3, as DNA: TGTGCTAGTGGCTCCGACCTAGCGGGAGGGCCTCATGAGCAGTTCTTC.

Notes on this clone: Other nucleotide sequences from this sample produce the same CDR3. The chain employs TRBV7-6 and TRBJ2-7; D might be TRBD2 (5 bases). Germline V gene sequence: CDR1 SGHVS, CDR2 FNYEAQ. This CDR3 region has 13 residues. The V and J ends lost 5 bases and 2 bases respectively, with 10 bases between them. In nucleotides, the CDR3 is TGTGCCAGCAGCCCAACCGGGGCCTACGAGCAGTACTTC. Its translation is CASSPTGAYEQYF.